Sequencing of this T cell receptor beta chain was carried out in a study of post-analysis software for immune sequencing data. Looking at the study overall: As for disease course, relapsing-remitting, secondary progressive and progressive-relapsing multiple sclerosis were all included.

V lost 0 bases to trimming and J lost 0 bases, with 10 bases between them. Germline V gene lookup returns CDR1 SGHKS and CDR2 YYEKEE (reference sequence). The CDR3 loop spans 17 amino acids. Turning to this clonotype: Its antigen remains unidentified.

Study-wide findings and caveats: Compared with controls, patients had more of five TRBV segments, including TRBV5-6, TRBV5-1 and TRBV20-1. Clustering by F measure revealed strong co-clustering among samples prepared together in one batch. Multiple sclerosis was associated with a significant reduction in normalized Chao1 diversity relative to controls.

Unique molecular identifiers had been added to the TCR beta cDNA libraries. The authors obtained roughly 0.5 million cDNA molecules from roughly 1 to 10 million T cells. TCRdb re-analysed the PCR reads in MiXCR, keeping a single row per CDR3 protein. Of about 770,000 distinct CDR3 sequences in the sample, about half were seen once. The clonotype was recovered from a girl aged 5-17 years with multiple sclerosis. The rearrangement uses TRBV5-5 and TRBJ2-6; D gene ambiguous. The sample consisted of blood. CDR3 in DNA: TGTGCCAGCAGCTTGGCGACGGCGGCCTCTGGGGCCAACGTCCTGACTTTC. Translating it yields CASSLATAASGANVLTF.